This is a list of T cell receptor beta chains from one sample in a study of blood T cell repertoires in COVID-19. Only in-frame clones appear in the TCRdb table, and some are missing; sequencing was by immunoSEQ multiplex PCR. The table records 210,000 or so clones, 88% of them present only once. The sequenced sample consisted of peripheral blood. These receptor sequences come from a woman aged 60 to 75 with acute or convalescent COVID-19. CDR3s include the opening cysteine and the closing phenylalanine or tryptophan. A D gene is named only where the DNA matches it firmly. A clone size is listed for some rows: how often the clone was seen (once, few, many), or a class if it is expanded.

TRBD1	16	TRBV5-1	-	TRBJ2-2	TGCGCCAGCAGCTTGGCTAGACAGGGGGCCACCGGGGAGCTGTTTTTT	CASSLARQGATGELFF
-	15	TRBV5-1	-	TRBJ2-2	TGCGCCAGCAGCTTGGTGGCGGGGAGCACCGGGGAGCTGTTTTTT	CASSLVAGSTGELFF
-	14	TRBV28	-	TRBJ1-2	TGTGCCAGCAGCACCTCTAGAGGCCTCTATGGCTACACCTTC	CASSTSRGLYGYTF
TRBD1	14	TRBV7-9	-	TRBJ1-1	TGTGCCAGCAGCCAACCCGAGACAGGGGCTGAAGCTTTCTTT	CASSQPETGAEAFF
TRBD1	13	TRBV18	-	TRBJ1-1	TGTGCCAGCTCACCTCAGGGGGGCACTGAAGCTTTCTTT	CASSPQGGTEAFF
-	14	TRBV28	-	TRBJ1-5	TGTGCCAGCAGTTTATTGGCCAACAATCAGCCCCAGCATTTT	CASSLLANNQPQHF
-	15	TRBV19	-	TRBJ1-4	TGTGCCAGTAGTATAGCGGGAACTACTAATGAAAAACTGTTTTTT	CASSIAGTTNEKLFF
-	15	TRBV9	once	TRBJ2-3	TGTGCCAGCAGCGTAGAAGCGACGGGCACAGATACGCAGTATTTT	CASSVEATGTDTQYF
TRBD1	15	TRBV6-1	-	TRBJ2-5	TGTGCCAGCAGTGAAAATGGACAGGGTAGGAAGACCCAGTACTTC	CASSENGQGRKTQYF
-	14	TRBV19	-	TRBJ2-1	TGTGCCAGTAGTCTGCTGCAGGGGAACAATGAGCAGTTCTTC	CASSLLQGNNEQFF
-	13	TRBV25-1	-	TRBJ2-3	TGTGCCAGCAGGGTGGGGGCTTCAGATACGCAGTATTTT	CASRVGASDTQYF
TRBD1	18	TRBV3-1/TRBV3-2	-	TRBJ1-3	TGTGCCAGCAGCCAAGATCCCCAGGGGGCGAACTCTGGAAACACCATATATTTT	CASSQDPQGANSGNTIYF
-	12	TRBV30	-	TRBJ1-2	TGTGCCTGGAGTTGGCAGGCCTTACGGCCAACCTTC	CAWSWQALRPTF
-	15	TRBV19	-	TRBJ1-2	TGTGCCAGTAGTACCGACACCGAGATTAACTATGGCTACACCTTC	CASSTDTEINYGYTF
-	14	TRBV5-1	-	TRBJ1-2	TGCGCCAGCAGCTTGCAGGCACAATACTATGGCTACACCTTC	CASSLQAQYYGYTF